The 16 T cell receptor beta chains listed next were all sequenced from one sample in a study of CD8+CD57+ T cells in acquired aplastic anemia. An expansion of CD8+CD57+ cells by flow cytometry had been shown in patients chosen for sequencing. Genomic DNA constituted the template upon which TCR beta VDJ and CDR3 profiling was performed. TCRdb analysed the reads with MiXCR anew, one entry per CDR3 protein. The data contain 55,000 to 60,000 distinct CDR3 sequences, approximately 52% of them singletons. Sequencing was done on a sample of sorted CD4+, CD8+, or CD8+CD57+ T cells (not recorded which) from PBMCs. Every receptor here comes from a human donor with aplastic anemia.

The rearrangement uses TRBV19 and TRBJ1-1, with 9 bases fitting TRBD1. The CDR3 has 13 residues. The germline CDR1 and CDR2 sequences are LNHDA and SQIVND (reference sequence). Trimming at V came to 6 bases and at J to 4 bases, leaving 3 bases not matched to a gene. CDR3 protein: CASSGTGSTEAFF. CDR3 DNA: TGTGCCAGTAGCGGGACAGGGAGCACTGAAGCTTTCTTT.

The V and J genes are TRBV25-1 and TRBJ1-3; D gene unclear. Deletions cut 5 bases from V and 4 bases from J, with 15 bases between. Germline V lookup: CDR1 MGHDK, CDR2 SYGVNS. The CDR3 has 15 residues. The CDR3 protein is CASSRIAIRGNTIYF. Written as DNA, the CDR3 is TGTGCCAGCAGTCGAATCGCGATTCGAGGAAACACCATATATTTT.

This clonotype occurred a few times. The chain is built from TRBV10-3 and TRBJ2-1; D is ambiguous. Trimming removed 6 bases from V and 6 bases from J, with 9 bases in between. CDR1 is ENHRY and CDR2 is SYGVKD in the germline V gene. The length of the CDR3 is 12 residues. The CDR3 nucleotides read TGTGCCATCAGAGAGAGGAGCAATGAGCAGTTCTTC. Translating it yields CAIRERSNEQFF.

This clonotype occurred many times. This sequence joins TRBV12-3 or TRBV12-4 and TRBJ1-1; TRBD1 matches at 7 bases. Trimming at V came to 3 bases and at J to 1 base, leaving 2 bases not matched to a gene. This CDR3 spans 14 amino acids. The CDR3 nucleotides are TGTGCCAGCAGTTTCAGGGACAGGAACACTGAAGCTTTCTTT. Translation: CASSFRDRNTEAFF.

This clonotype has ten or more counts. V usage is TRBV6-1 and J usage is TRBJ2-1; TRBD2 agrees at 10 bases. Per the germline V gene, CDR1 is MNHNS and CDR2 is SASEGT. The CDR3 consists of 16 residues. Trimming cost V 5 bases and J 4 bases; bases outside gene matches: 8. CDR3 in amino acids: CASSSPSGGHYNEQFF. CDR3 sequence (DNA): TGTGCCAGCAGTAGTCCTAGCGGGGGACATTACAATGAGCAGTTCTTC.

V usage is TRBV15 and J usage is TRBJ2-7; D gene unclear. The CDR3 contains 15 residues. V lost 3 bases to trimming and J lost 2 bases, with 14 bases between them. Germline-derived CDR1 and CDR2 are LNHNV and YYDKDF (reference sequence). The CDR3 DNA follows: TGTGCCACCAGCAGTAGGACGGAGACCCCCTACGAGCAGTACTTC. Its protein product is CATSSRTETPYEQYF.

Of note for this clonotype: A read error may account for a junction end that differs from germline. The chain couples TRBV7-7 to TRBJ2-1; D may be TRBD1 (5 bases). Germline CDR1 reads SSHAT; CDR2 reads FNYEAQ (reference sequence). The CDR3 spans 12 residues. CDR3 amino acids: CASSSPGNEQFF. CDR3 in DNA: TGTGCTAGCAGCTCACCAGGGAATGAGCAGTTCTTC.

This chain links TRBV10-3 with TRBJ2-5; a possible D gene is TRBD1 (6 bases). The CDR3 totals 13 residues. Trimming cost V 5 bases and J 1 base, with 8 bases left between them. CDR1 is ENHRY, CDR2 SYGVKD, per germline. DNA for the CDR3: TGTGCCATCAGTACAGGGTTCCAAGAGACCCAGTACTTC. Protein: CAISTGFQETQYF.

This clonotype was recorded at least ten times. The J gene is TRBJ2-2, the V gene TRBV5-1, with unresolved D. The CDR3 covers 14 residues. Germline V gene sequence: CDR1 SGHRS, CDR2 YFSETQ. V lost 0 bases, J lost 4 bases, and 7 bases lay in between. The CDR3 reads CASSLVSSTGELFF. The CDR3 DNA is TGCGCCAGCAGCTTGGTCTCGTCCACCGGGGAGCTGTTTTTT.

The genes are TRBV29-1 and TRBJ2-7; D not resolved. V lost 3 bases to trimming and J lost 2 bases, with 8 bases between them. This CDR3 is built from 12 residues. The germline V gene has CDR1 SQVTM and CDR2 ANQGSEA. The CDR3 spells CSVDGGAYEQYF. The CDR3 DNA reads TGCAGCGTTGACGGCGGTGCCTACGAGCAGTACTTC.

This clonotype was seen many times. V usage is TRBV6-5 and J usage is TRBJ1-1; D is ambiguous. This CDR3 has 14 residues. V lost 1 base and J lost 3, with 9 bases in between. Per the germline V gene, CDR1 is MNHEY and CDR2 is SVGAGI. The CDR3 is CASSYLAGHTEAFF. The CDR3 DNA sequence: TGTGCCAGCAGTTACTTAGCAGGACACACTGAAGCTTTCTTT.

This chain joins TRBV9 and TRBJ1-2; weak D call: TRBD1 (5 bases). Germline assignment: CDR1 SGDLS and CDR2 YYNGEE. The V end lost 0 bases, the J end lost 4 bases, and 10 bases lay between the germline ends. The CDR3 has 14 amino acids. The CDR3 loop is CASSVATGGYGYTF. In DNA, the CDR3 is TGTGCCAGCAGCGTAGCTACGGGGGGCTATGGCTACACCTTC.

CDR3 residues: CASTLTGSEAFF. The CDR3 coding sequence is TGTGCCAGTACCCTGACAGGGTCTGAAGCTTTCTTT. The chain couples TRBV19 to TRBJ1-1; TRBD1 aligns across 7 bases. CDR1 LNHDA and CDR2 SQIVND come from the germline V gene (reference sequence). V lost 7 bases, J lost 6 bases, and 5 bases stayed unmatched. This CDR3 spans 12 amino acids.

The table lists this clonotype with a few counts. The chain uses TRBV7-2 and TRBJ1-2; unclear D gene. This CDR3 region has 14 residues. CDR1 SGHTA and CDR2 FQGNSA come from the germline V gene. V was shortened by 2 bases and J by 5 bases, with 12 bases between the two germline ends. The CDR3 coding sequence is TGTGCCAGCAGCTTAAACCGAGACCTTTATGGCTACACCTTC. Its translation is CASSLNRDLYGYTF. The variable domain in full, with the rest retrieved from reference TRBV7-2 and TRBJ1-2, is GAGVSQSPSNKVTEKGKDVELRCDPISGHTALYWYRQSLGQGLEFLIYFQGNSAPDKSGLPSDRFSAERTGGSVSTLTIQRTQQEDSAVYLCASSLNRDLYGYTFGSGTRLTVV.

This chain connects TRBV2 to TRBJ2-7; D possibly corresponds to TRBD1 (6 bases). Per germline, CDR1 SNHLY and CDR2 FYNNEI. V shed 2 bases and J shed 5 bases, with 13 bases lying between them. The CDR3 consists of 14 residues. The CDR3 region is CASSERGFRNEQYF. The CDR3 nucleotides read TGTGCCAGCAGTGAAAGGGGGTTTCGGAACGAGCAGTACTTC. The variable domain in full, with the rest retrieved from reference TRBV2 and TRBJ2-7, is EPEVTQTPSHQVTQMGQEVILRCVPISNHLYFYWYRQILGQKVEFLVSFYNNEISEKSEIFDDQFSVERPDGSNFTLKIRSTKLEDSAMYFCASSERGFRNEQYFGPGTRLTVT.

This clonotype was observed at least ten times. The chain employs TRBV20-1 and TRBJ1-2; D gene unclear. V lost 1 base and J lost 4, with 16 bases in between. This CDR3 region has 15 residues. Germline V gives CDR1 DFQATT, CDR2 SNEGSKA (reference sequence). CDR3 loop: CSARVPASSSYGYTF. CDR3 coding DNA: TGCAGTGCTAGAGTCCCAGCCTCCTCCTCCTATGGCTACACCTTC.